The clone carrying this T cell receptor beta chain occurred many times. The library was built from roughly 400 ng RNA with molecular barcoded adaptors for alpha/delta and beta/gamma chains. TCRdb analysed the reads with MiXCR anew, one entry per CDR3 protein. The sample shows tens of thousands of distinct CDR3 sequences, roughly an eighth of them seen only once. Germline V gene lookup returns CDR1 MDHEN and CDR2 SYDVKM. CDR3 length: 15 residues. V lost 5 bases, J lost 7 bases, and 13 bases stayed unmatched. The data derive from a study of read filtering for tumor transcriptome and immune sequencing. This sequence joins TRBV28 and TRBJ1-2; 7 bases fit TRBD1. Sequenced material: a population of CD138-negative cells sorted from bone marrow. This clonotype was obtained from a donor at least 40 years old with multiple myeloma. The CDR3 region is CASSPGDRELAGYTF. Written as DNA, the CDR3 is TGTGCCAGCAGTCCTGGGGACAGAGAATTGGCTGGCTACACCTTC.